Following are 5 T cell receptor beta chains from one sample sequenced in a study of blood T cell repertoires in COVID-19. Using immunoSEQ multiplex PCR, the repertoire was profiled, and TCRdb retains in-frame clones only, with some absent. Among 50,000 or so clones listed, more than 80% were seen once. Sequences were obtained from peripheral blood. The receptors shown here come from a human donor with active COVID-19. The donor label of this sample is uncertain.

V gene TRBV9 combines with J gene TRBJ1-3, with D perhaps TRBD1 (6 bases). The CDR3 contains 14 residues. V lost 4 bases and J 0 bases, leaving 8 bases between the germline ends. CDR1 SGDLS and CDR2 YYNGEE come from the germline V gene. CDR3 sequence reads: CASSKQGSGNTIYF. The CDR3 DNA reads as TGTGCCAGCAGCAAACAGGGCTCTGGAAACACCATATATTTT.

The J gene is TRBJ2-5, the V gene TRBV20-1, with 8 bases identical to TRBD2. This CDR3 has 14 amino acids. Germline trimming cut 3 bases from V and 0 bases from J; bases unmatched to any gene: 3. CDR1 DFQATT and CDR2 SNEGSKA come from the germline V gene (reference sequence). CDR3 DNA: TGCAGTGCTAGTTTTAGCGGGGACCAAGAGACCCAGTACTTC. Encoded protein: CSASFSGDQETQYF.

This chain connects TRBV3-1 (or the pseudogene TRBV3-2) to TRBJ2-7, with TRBD1 matching over 11 bases. This CDR3 contains 14 residues. With V trimmed by 4 bases and J by 4 bases, 3 bases remained unmatched. Germline V gives CDR1 LGHDT, CDR2 YNNKEL (reference sequence). The CDR3 spells CASSPGQGGYEQYV. In nucleotides, the CDR3 is TGTGCCAGCAGCCCGGGACAGGGGGGGTACGAGCAGTACGTC.

The genes are TRBV5-1 and TRBJ2-6; 11 bases map to TRBD1. With V trimmed by 4 bases and J by 0 bases, 9 bases remained unmatched. The CDR3 runs 19 residues. The germline V gene has CDR1 SGHRS and CDR2 YFSETQ. The CDR3 DNA sequence: TGCGCCAGCAGCGCCCGGACAGGGGGCCTTCTCTCTGGGGCCAACGTCCTGACTTTC. The encoded protein is CASSARTGGLLSGANVLTF.

The chain links TRBV19 to TRBJ2-3; no definite D call. Germline CDR1 and CDR2: LNHDA and SQIVND (reference sequence). CDR3 length: 13 amino acids. Between the trimmed V and J ends, which lost 5 bases and 5 bases, there was a span of 11 bases. The CDR3 DNA sequence: TGTGCCAGTAGTTGGGCTTTAGAAGATACGCAGTATTTT. Its translation is CASSWALEDTQYF.